A single sample gave rise to the 9 T cell receptor beta chains below, sequenced in a study of cytomegalovirus exposure and HLA in healthy donors. PCR amplification relied on 60 Vbeta primers (plus 13 Jbeta primers). The method was immunoSEQ multiplex PCR; TCRdb's version includes in-frame clones alone and lacks a portion of them. The sample yields over 100,000 clones, 70% to 80% seen once. Source material: PBMCs. The receptors originated from a human donor in good health.

The CDR3 loop reads CSDRVPFRDGYTF. The CDR3 DNA reads TGCAGCGACCGTGTCCCCTTCAGGGATGGCTACACCTTC. The V gene is TRBV29-1, the J gene TRBJ1-2; tentative D call: TRBD1 (5 bases). Trimming removed 7 bases from V and 6 bases from J, with 18 bases in between. The length of the CDR3 is 13 residues. Per germline, CDR1 SQVTM and CDR2 ANQGSEA.

This clone was recorded a few times. The chain combines TRBV30 with TRBJ2-7; D is uncertain. Germline CDR1 reads GTSNPN; CDR2 reads SVGIG (reference sequence). The CDR3 spans 12 residues. Trimming removed 1 base at V and 3 bases at J, with 7 bases between. DNA of the CDR3: TGTGCCTGGAGTGATGAGTACTACGAGCAGTACTTC. Translation: CAWSDEYYEQYF. Complete variable domain (other parts from reference TRBV30 and TRBJ2-7): SQTIHQWPATLVQPVGSPLSLECTVEGTSNPNLYWYRQAAGRGLQLLFYSVGIGQISSEVPQNLSASRPQDRQFILSSKKLLLSDSGFYLCAWSDEYYEQYFGPGTRLTVT.

This sequence joins TRBV28 and TRBJ1-2; D may be TRBD1 (6 bases). V lost 2 bases and J lost 5, with 9 bases in between. Germline CDR1 and CDR2: MDHEN and SYDVKM. The CDR3 runs 13 residues. CDR3 sequence: CASSLAQGYGYTF. In DNA form, the CDR3 reads TGTGCCAGCAGTTTAGCTCAGGGGTATGGCTACACCTTC.

Concerning this clone: The conserved phenylalanine or tryptophan normally closing the CDR3 is absent here, so this likely arose from a read error. The V call is TRBV5-4, the J call TRBJ1-5, with D unresolved. The CDR3 has 13 amino acids. The V end lost 4 bases, the J end lost 1 base, and 6 bases lay between the germline ends. Germline-derived CDR1 and CDR2 are SGHNT and YYREEE (reference sequence). CDR3 residues: CASSPGSNQPQHS. The DNA for the CDR3 is TGTGCCAGCAGCCCGGGGAGCAATCAGCCCCAGCATTCT.

The J gene is TRBJ2-2, the V gene TRBV30; tentatively, D is TRBD2 (5 bases). CDR1 and CDR2 from the germline V gene are GTSNPN and SVGIG (reference sequence). Deletions cut 5 bases from V and 1 base from J, with 8 bases between. The CDR3 loop spans 13 amino acids. Here the CDR3 DNA reads TGTGCCTGGGGTGGAGGGAACACCGGGGAGCTGTTTTTT. It specifies CAWGGGNTGELFF.

The rearrangement joins TRBV28 to TRBJ1-2, with no clear D. Germline V lookup: CDR1 MDHEN, CDR2 SYDVKM. V was clipped by 10 bases and J by 4 bases, with 16 bases between them. The CDR3 has 13 amino acids. CDR3 protein: CATFAGLIYGYTF. The CDR3 bases are TGTGCCACCTTCGCGGGCTTGATCTATGGCTACACCTTC.

V and J are TRBV7-2 and TRBJ1-2; D perhaps matches TRBD1 (5 bases). Trimming shortened V by 5 bases and J by 2 bases, and 15 bases separated the two germline ends. This CDR3 spans 15 amino acids. The germline gives CDR1 SGHTA, CDR2 FQGNSA. The CDR3 protein is CASSPRGGANYGYTF. DNA of the CDR3: TGTGCCAGCAGCCCCCGGGGGGGAGCCAACTATGGCTACACCTTC.

The chain joins TRBV2 to TRBJ1-5; a weak D match, TRBD1 (6 bases). Trimming removed 3 bases at V and 6 bases at J, with 12 bases between. Germline loops: CDR1 SNHLY, CDR2 FYNNEI. This CDR3 has 14 amino acids. CDR3 region: CASSEGVRGQPQHF. CDR3 nucleotide sequence: TGTGCCAGCAGTGAGGGGGTCAGGGGTCAGCCCCAGCATTTT.

This clone was counted a few times. The chain employs TRBV6-1 and TRBJ1-5; D gene unclear. V was shortened by 2 bases and J by 1 base, with 9 bases between the two germline ends. Germline CDR1 reads MNHNS; CDR2 reads SASEGT. The CDR3 runs 15 residues. The CDR3 DNA is TGTGCCAGCAGTGAAAGTATCAGGAGCAATCAGCCCCAGCATTTT. Its protein product is CASSESIRSNQPQHF.